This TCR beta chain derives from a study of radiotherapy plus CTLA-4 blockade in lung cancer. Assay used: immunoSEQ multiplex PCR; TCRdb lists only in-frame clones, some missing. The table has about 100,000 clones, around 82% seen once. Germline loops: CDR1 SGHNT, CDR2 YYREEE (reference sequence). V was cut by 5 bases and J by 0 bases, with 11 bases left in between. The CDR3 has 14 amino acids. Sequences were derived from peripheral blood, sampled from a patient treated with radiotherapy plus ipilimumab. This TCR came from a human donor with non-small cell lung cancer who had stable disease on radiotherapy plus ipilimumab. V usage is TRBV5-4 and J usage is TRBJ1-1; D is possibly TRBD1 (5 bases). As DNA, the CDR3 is TGTGCCAGCAGAAACAAGGGGATGAACACTGAAGCTTTCTTT. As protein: CASRNKGMNTEAFF.